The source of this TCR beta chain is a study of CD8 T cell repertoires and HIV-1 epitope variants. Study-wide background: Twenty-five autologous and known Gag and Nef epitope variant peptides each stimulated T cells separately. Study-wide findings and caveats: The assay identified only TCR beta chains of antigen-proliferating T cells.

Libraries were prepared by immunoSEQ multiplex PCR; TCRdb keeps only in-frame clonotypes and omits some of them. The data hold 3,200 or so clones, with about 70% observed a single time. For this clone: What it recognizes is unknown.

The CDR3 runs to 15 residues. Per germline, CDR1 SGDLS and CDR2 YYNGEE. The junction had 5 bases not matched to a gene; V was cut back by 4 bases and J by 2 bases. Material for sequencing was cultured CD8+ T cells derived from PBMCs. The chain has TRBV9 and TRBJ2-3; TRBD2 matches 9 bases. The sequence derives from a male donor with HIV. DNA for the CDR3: TGTGCCAGCAGCCCTAGCGGGGCAACCACAGATACGCAGTATTTT. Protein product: CASSPSGATTDTQYF.